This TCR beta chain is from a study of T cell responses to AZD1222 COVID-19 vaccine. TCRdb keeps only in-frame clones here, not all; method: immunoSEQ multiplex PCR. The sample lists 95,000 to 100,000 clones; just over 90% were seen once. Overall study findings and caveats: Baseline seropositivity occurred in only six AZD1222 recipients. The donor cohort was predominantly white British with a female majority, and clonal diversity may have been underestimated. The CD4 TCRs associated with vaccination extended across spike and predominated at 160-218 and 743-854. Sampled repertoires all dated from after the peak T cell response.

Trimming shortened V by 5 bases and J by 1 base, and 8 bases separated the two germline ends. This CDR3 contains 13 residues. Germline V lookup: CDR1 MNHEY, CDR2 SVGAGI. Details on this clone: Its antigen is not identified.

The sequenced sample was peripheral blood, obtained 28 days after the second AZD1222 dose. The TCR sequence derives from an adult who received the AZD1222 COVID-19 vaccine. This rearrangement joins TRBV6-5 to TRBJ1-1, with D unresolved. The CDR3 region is CASSRDWNTEAFF. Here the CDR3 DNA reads TGTGCCAGCAGTCGAGACTGGAACACTGAAGCTTTCTTT.